This T cell receptor (beta chain) originates from a study of blood T cell repertoires in COVID-19 (dated by TCRdb to the early 2020s). In the study overall: Samples from collaborators originated in the United States, Italy and Spain and spanned both the acute and convalescent phases of COVID-19. Subjects who had been exposed to COVID-19, were actively infected with it, or had recovered from it provided the deeply sampled blood TCRbeta repertoires that made up the dataset. Where available, HLA class I and class II types were obtained from metadata supplied by the sample provider rather than from assay-based typing. The repertoires were released in a freely available public database intended as a resource for research on the immune response to SARS-CoV-2. The samples were drawn from two sources: the first 160 participants of the ongoing ImmuneRACE study, and over 950 subjects contributed by 6 global collaborators. Sample metadata almost always included a de-identified subject ID, COVID-19 status, age in years and sex. The prospective study material was composed of cDNA or gDNA derived from T cells, B-cell-depleted T cells, or PBMCs.

As for this clone: No antigen is known for it. The sample holds no much larger clone one base away, and base qualities are not on file.

Results and caveats for the whole study, not just this receptor: The quantity of clinical and demographic metadata differed by source and by participant and was supplied without curation.

TCRbeta CDR3 regions were amplified from genomic DNA by means of the immunoSEQ Assay, a bias-controlled multiplex PCR. The study's own analysis went as follows. The number of nucleated cells in each sample was estimated from the amplification of reference gene primers within the assay. Sequence reads were collapsed and filtered to measure the absolute abundance of every unique TCRbeta CDR3 rearrangement. For each sample, productive Simpson clonality was calculated by taking the square root of Simpson's diversity index across productive rearrangements. The table comes from immuneACCESS by way of TCRdb, which keeps in-frame sequences with V and J called. Part of the clones is missing from these tables; in studies checked, under half for an unresolved V gene and the rest for unknown reasons. D and trimming come from the DNA, and the V and J calls and clone size come from that table. The sample data list about 190,000 clones, and roughly 83% of these were observed just once. In total, the top ten clones hold under 9.5% of the sample.

Participants in the prospective study were aged about 18 to 89 years, lived in 24 United States geographic areas, and enrolled through a virtual design. In the prospective study, cohorts were assigned on the basis of participant-reported clinical history obtained from a screening survey and a study questionnaire. For ImmuneRACE Cohort 3, a participant was defined as recovered based on two consecutive negative NP/OP PCR tests, clearance by a healthcare professional, or resolution of symptoms. In the prospective study, whole blood, serum and a nasopharyngeal or oropharyngeal swab were collected from each participant by mobile phlebotomists. Additional blood draws and questionnaires over an approximately two-month period could optionally be provided by prospective study participants. Before DNA extraction, blood samples from the prospective study were shipped at room temperature or frozen. The germline V gene supplies CDR1 SGHVT and CDR2 SQSDAQ. Trimming at the junction amounts to 5 bases on V and 9 bases on J, and the germline ends lie 37 bases apart. Including cysteine and phenylalanine, the CDR3 has 20 amino acids. Only the CDR3 portion is preserved as DNA: 60 bases, with reading frame beginning at the first base.

The sequence links TRBV7-4 to TRBJ1-1; a tentative D match to TRBD1 spans 5 bases. The clonotype originates from a woman in her 30s who had recovered from COVID-19. The source material was PBMCs or T cells enriched from blood (not recorded which). In nucleotides, the sequence is TGTGCCAGCAGCACCCCCCCAGGGCGCAAGATGAACTTCTTAGGGCCCCAAGCTTTCTTT. Translated, it gives CASSTPPGRKMNFLGPQAFF.